This T cell receptor (beta chain) was found in a study of blood T cells in healthy people across ages. Overall study results and limits: Diversity estimates from one million T cells were considered underestimates. Among long-lived donors, naive CD4+ cells were more numerous and diversity higher than in aged donors.

Sample-barcoded 5' priming and a J-beta primer mix drove a second PCR of roughly 7 to 11 cycles. Each cDNA was tagged by a template-switch adaptor containing 12 random nucleotides. TCRdb reprocessed the 5' RACE reads via MiXCR and lists one record per CDR3 protein. Among fewer than 900,000 distinct CDR3 sequences listed, around half were seen once. In the case of this clonotype: What it binds is not known.

Germline V gene data show CDR1 as SGHTA and CDR2 as FQGNSA. The CDR3 runs to 12 residues. V gave up 3 bases and J gave up 12 bases, with 12 bases separating them. Sequenced: blood. This receptor was identified in a woman aged 55-70 years in good health. The chain uses TRBV7-2 and TRBJ2-1; D remains ambiguous. CDR3 sequence reads: CASSFSQLGQFF. CDR3 nucleotides: TGTGCCAGCAGCTTTTCACAATTAGGGCAGTTCTTC.